This T cell receptor beta chain was profiled in a study of siplizumab effects on memory and regulatory T cells. Worth noting for this clone: Its antigen is unknown.

CDR3 size: 14 residues. Trimming cost V 5 bases and J 1 base, with 9 bases left between them. Germline V gene data show CDR1 as MNHEY and CDR2 as SVGAGI. Study outcomes and limitations: Suppression by proliferating Tregs derived from siplizumab cultures was not verified.

Here immunoSEQ multiplex PCR was the method, and the copy in TCRdb shows in-frame clones only, minus some. The sample lists 80,000 to 130,000 clones, about 91% occurring once. This clonotype was sampled from a human donor in good health. Some clones in this sample may be carry-over from other donors' samples. What was sequenced was CD4+ T cells sorted from blood. The chain carries TRBV6-5 and TRBJ1-5; tentative D call: TRBD1 (5 bases). The CDR3 region is CASSTRGSNQPQHF. CDR3 DNA sequence: TGTGCCAGCAGTACAAGGGGAAGCAATCAGCCCCAGCATTTT.